This T cell receptor (beta chain) was identified in a study of blood T cell repertoires in COVID-19. The overall study: T cells, B-cell-depleted T cells, or PBMCs supplied cDNA or gDNA.

Residents of about two dozen US areas, aged roughly 18 to 89 years, made up the participants. Original methodology: Estimation of nucleated cell counts was performed using reference gene primer amplification. Generated by immunoSEQ multiplex PCR, the TCRdb table keeps only in-frame clones and is missing some. V, J and clone size are taken as reported in that table, and D and trimming were inferred from the DNA itself. This table holds some 150,000 clones, 88% found once. The sample consisted of PBMCs or T cells enriched from blood (not recorded which). The source of this sequence is a woman aged 25 to 39 with acute COVID-19.

CDR3 sequence reads: CASRWTSGGETQYF. CDR3 coding DNA: TGTGCCAGCAGATGGACTAGCGGGGGGGAGACCCAGTACTTC. The rearrangement joins TRBV2 to TRBJ2-5; 14 bases fit TRBD2. The length of the CDR3 is 14 residues. The ends lost 6 bases at V and 5 bases at J; junction bases unmatched: 2. CDR1 SNHLY and CDR2 FYNNEI come from the germline V gene.